The present T cell receptor (beta chain) was sequenced within a study of PD-L1 blockade in urothelial cancer. The CDR3 loop spans 18 amino acids. The germline V gene encodes CDR1 SGHDN and CDR2 FVKESK. V shed 0 bases, J shed 0 bases, and the junction held 8 bases outside the gene matches. Documented time point: pretreatment peripheral blood. Method: immunoSEQ multiplex PCR; TCRdb's copy keeps in-frame clones and lacks some. The sample comprises around 100,000 clones, 80% to 90% of which are singletons, and about 2% rests with the top ten. The sequencing here drew on PBMCs, taken around atezolizumab (anti-PD-L1) treatment. The gene calls are TRBV14 and TRBJ2-1; 7 positions agree with TRBD1. The receptor comes from a man aged 60 to 69 with urothelial cancer. The CDR3 spells CASSQDKAWTGSYNEQFF. DNA of the CDR3: TGTGCCAGCAGCCAAGACAAAGCTTGGACAGGCTCCTACAATGAGCAGTTCTTC.